This T cell receptor (beta chain) is drawn from a study of OX40 agonist ivuxolimab in advanced cancers. Study-wide points: Certain nonresponding patients likewise had low normalized T-cell clonal expansion.

The CDR3 length is 15 residues. The J segment lost 4 bases and the V segment lost 3 bases, leaving 5 bases of the junction unmatched. Germline V gene data show CDR1 as KGHSH and CDR2 as LQKENI. Clones were sequenced by immunoSEQ multiplex PCR, and TCRdb holds only the in-frame ones, with some missing. The sample carries 25,000 to 35,000 clones, about 82% recorded once. For this clone: Its specificity is not known.

This TCR was sampled from an adult with an advanced solid tumor such as melanoma, head and neck, liver or kidney cancer. The sample consisted of CD4+ or CD8+ T cells sorted from blood, taken in a trial of the OX40 agonist ivuxolimab. The gene calls are TRBV18 and TRBJ2-3, with 9 bases matching TRBD2. The CDR3, as DNA: TGTGCCAGCTCACCTAGCGGGAGTTACTCAGATACGCAGTATTTT. It codes for CASSPSGSYSDTQYF.